The clone carrying this TCR beta chain was seen ten or more times. Using its own MiXCR run on the 5' RACE reads, TCRdb lists one record per CDR3 protein. The repertoire holds a few hundred thousand distinct CDR3 sequences, with roughly 30% as singletons. The ends were cut back, 3 bases at V and 2 bases at J, with 10 bases in the middle. Per germline, CDR1 DFQATT and CDR2 SNEGSKA (reference sequence). There are 13 residues in the CDR3. The sample comes from a study of identical twins' blood T cells. The sequencing input was PBMCs. This chain connects TRBV20-1 to TRBJ1-2; D ambiguous. This TCR came from a woman aged 18-49 years in good health. The CDR3: CSASEKTNYGYTF. CDR3 bases: TGCAGTGCTAGTGAAAAGACCAACTATGGCTACACCTTC.